Listed below are T cell receptor beta chains from one sample, sequenced in a study of T cell changes during pregnancy in multiple sclerosis. Measured with immunoSEQ multiplex PCR; TCRdb has only the in-frame clones, and not every one. The data contain about 43,000 clones, under 90% of them singletons. Source: peripheral blood, taken in the second trimester of pregnancy. Receptor source: a female donor in good health, enrolled as a control in a pregnancy study. Each CDR3 is given with its conserved first and last residue. A D gene is named only where the DNA matches it firmly. Clone size is not always given. Where it is, it says once, few, many or a class for expanded clones.

D gene,J gene,V gene,clone size,CDR3 DNA,CDR3 protein
-,TRBJ1-5,TRBV4-3,-,TGCGCCAGCAGCCAAGTGTACGACGGGAATCAGCCCCAGCATTTT,CASSQVYDGNQPQHF
TRBD2,TRBJ2-1,TRBV9,-,TGTGCCAGCAGCCCCGGGGGTGCTAGCGGCAATGAGCAGTTCTTC,CASSPGGASGNEQFF
-,TRBJ2-2,TRBV5-1,-,TGCGCCAGCCGGCCAATGCCAGGGCCAAACACCGGGGAGCTGTTTTTT,CASRPMPGPNTGELFF
TRBD2,TRBJ2-3,TRBV6-1,once,TGTGCCAGCACTGTAGCGGGGGGGCCCCAAGATACGCAGTATTTT,CASTVAGGPQDTQYF
TRBD2,TRBJ2-7,TRBV7-9,-,TGTGCCAGCAGCCTCCCCCCTAGCGGGGTCTCCTACGAGCAGTACTTC,CASSLPPSGVSYEQYF
TRBD1,TRBJ1-2,TRBV29-1,-,TGCAGCGTTGCCCAGGGGGCGACCAATTTCGGCTACACCTTC,CSVAQGATNFGYTF
-,TRBJ2-3,TRBV11-3,-,TGTGCCAGCAGCCTGGGCATCTCTAGCACAGATACGCAGTATTTT,CASSLGISSTDTQYF
-,TRBJ1-4,TRBV6-5,-,TGTGCCAGCAGTTACTCAGGAGGAGCTGAAAAACTGTTTTTT,CASSYSGGAEKLFF
-,TRBJ1-1,TRBV29-1,-,TGCAGCGTTGCGGACACCTTGAACACTGAAGCTTTCTTT,CSVADTLNTEAFF
-,TRBJ1-4,TRBV20-1,-,TGCAGTGCTAGTTCGGAAAAACTGTTTTTT,CSASSEKLFF
-,TRBJ2-3,TRBV28,-,TGTGCCAGCAGTTTGATGACTCAGGCGGGGGATACGCAGTATTTT,CASSLMTQAGDTQYF
TRBD1,TRBJ1-2,TRBV19,-,TGTGCCAGTAGGATCCGGGACAGGGGGCCCTACGGCTACACCTTC,CASRIRDRGPYGYTF
-,TRBJ2-2,TRBV28,-,TGTGCCAGCACCGTGCGTGGGACTCGGAACACCGGGGAGCTGTTTTTT,CASTVRGTRNTGELFF
-,TRBJ2-1,TRBV11-3,-,TGTGCCAGCAGCCTTAGCGGAAGCTCCTACAATGAGCAGTTCTTC,CASSLSGSSYNEQFF
-,TRBJ2-3,TRBV5-6,-,TGTGCCAGCAGCACCCGCGCAGCGGCCCCAGATACGCAGTATTTT,CASSTRAAAPDTQYF
-,TRBJ1-2,TRBV14,-,TGTGCCAGCAGCCAAGTACGGTTATCGGGCTACACCTTC,CASSQVRLSGYTF
-,TRBJ2-7,TRBV27,-,TGTGCCAGCAGGGGGGACACTTCCTACGAGCAGTACTTC,CASRGDTSYEQYF
-,TRBJ2-3,TRBV27,-,TGTGCCAGCAGTTTGGGCTCGTCTAGCACAGATACGCAGTATTTT,CASSLGSSSTDTQYF
TRBD2,TRBJ2-3,TRBV7-9,-,TGTGCCGCTAGCGGGAGCACAGATACGCAGTATTTT,CAASGSTDTQYF
TRBD1,TRBJ2-3,TRBV29-1,-,TGCAGCGTTGATCAGGGGGCTGGCGGTTCCACAGATACGCAGTATTTT,CSVDQGAGGSTDTQYF
TRBD1,TRBJ2-5,TRBV15,-,TGTGCCACCAGCAGAGATAGGTATACAGGGGCCGGGGAGACCCAGTACTTC,CATSRDRYTGAGETQYF
-,TRBJ2-1,TRBV21-1,-,TGTGCCAGCAGCAAAGGTCGTAGCGGGAGGGCCCCACGGTGTAATGAGCAGTTCTTC,CASSKGRSGRAPRCNEQFF
-,TRBJ2-7,TRBV29-1,-,TGCAGCGGGGGGGGCGTGAATAATTACGAGCAGTACTTC,CSGGGVNNYEQYF
-,TRBJ1-1,TRBV5-1,-,TGCGCCAGCAGCTCGAGCCAGGGGTGGACTGAAGCTTTCTTT,CASSSSQGWTEAFF
TRBD1,TRBJ1-1,TRBV6-6,-,TGTGCCAGCAGTTCGACAGGGGTCAACACTGAAGCTTTCTTT,CASSSTGVNTEAFF
-,TRBJ2-1,TRBV5-4,-,TGTGCCAGCAGCTCCGCCCTGACTAGCTCCTACAATGAGCAGTTCTTC,CASSSALTSSYNEQFF
-,TRBJ2-3,TRBV20-1,-,TGCAGTGCCCCCTTTCCAGATACGCAGTATTTT,CSAPFPDTQYF
-,TRBJ2-7,TRBV5-6,-,TGTGCCAGCAGCTTGAGGGCTAGCGCCTACGAGCAGTACTTC,CASSLRASAYEQYF
-,TRBJ1-5,TRBV14,-,TGTGCCAGCAGCCCACCAAAGGCCGGGTCAGGGGTTCGGGGCAATCAGCCCCAGCATTTT,CASSPPKAGSGVRGNQPQHF
-,TRBJ1-3,TRBV6-5,once,TGTGCCAGCAGTTACTCGGCCAGGGGCACTGGAAACACCATATATTTT,CASSYSARGTGNTIYF
-,TRBJ1-6,TRBV11-3,-,TGTGCCAGCAGCTTAACAGACCCTTCACCCCTCCACTTT,CASSLTDPSPLHF
-,TRBJ1-1,TRBV7-9,once,TGTGCCAGCAGCTCATTTTACATGAACACTGAAGCTTTCTTT,CASSSFYMNTEAFF
TRBD2,TRBJ2-6,TRBV28,-,TGTGCCAGCAGTTCCCTTACGGGGGGGCTCCGAGGGGCCAACGTCCTGACTTTC,CASSSLTGGLRGANVLTF
-,TRBJ2-5,TRBV9,-,TGTGCCAGCAGCGTAGGGGGGGGCGGGGAGACCCAGTACTTC,CASSVGGGGETQYF
TRBD1,TRBJ1-1,TRBV19,-,TGTGCCAGTCGGACAGGGGATGGGGCTGAAGCTTTCTTT,CASRTGDGAEAFF
-,TRBJ1-4,TRBV4-3,-,TGCGCCAGCAGCCGAAACGGGCAGGGTTTTAATGAAAAACTGTTTTTT,CASSRNGQGFNEKLFF
-,TRBJ1-4,TRBV19,-,TGTGCCAGTAGTGACCAGGGTTCGACTAATGAAAAACTGTTTTTT,CASSDQGSTNEKLFF
TRBD1,TRBJ1-1,TRBV5-1,-,TGCGCCAGCAGCGCTAACCCGGGACAGGGATCTCGGAACACTGAAGCTTTCTTT,CASSANPGQGSRNTEAFF
-,TRBJ2-7,TRBV6-4,-,TGTGCCAGCAGTGAAACCCGCAGGGGGGAGTCCTACGAGCAGTACTTC,CASSETRRGESYEQYF
TRBD1,TRBJ2-7,TRBV7-2,few,TGTGCCAGCAGCTTCCTACCCGGGACAGGGGGGTACGAGCAGTACTTC,CASSFLPGTGGYEQYF
-,TRBJ1-2,TRBV5-4,-,TGTGCCAGCAGCTTGGGCTCGACAAACAGTAACTATGGCTACACCTTC,CASSLGSTNSNYGYTF
-,TRBJ1-5,TRBV2,-,TGTGCCAGCAGTGAAGCTAAGCGCGATCAGCCCCAGCATTTT,CASSEAKRDQPQHF